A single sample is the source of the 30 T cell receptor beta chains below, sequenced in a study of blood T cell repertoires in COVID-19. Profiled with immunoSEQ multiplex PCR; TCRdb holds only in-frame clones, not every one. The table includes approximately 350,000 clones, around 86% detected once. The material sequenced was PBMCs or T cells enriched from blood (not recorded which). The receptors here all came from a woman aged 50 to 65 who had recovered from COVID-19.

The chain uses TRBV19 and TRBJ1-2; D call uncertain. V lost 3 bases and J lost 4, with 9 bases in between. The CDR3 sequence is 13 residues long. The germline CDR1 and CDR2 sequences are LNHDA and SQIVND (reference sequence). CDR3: CASSMTPPYGYTF. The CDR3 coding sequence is TGTGCCAGTAGTATGACACCCCCCTATGGCTACACCTTC. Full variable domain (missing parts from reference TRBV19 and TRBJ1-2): DGGITQSPKYLFRKEGQNVTLSCEQNLNHDAMYWYRQDPGQGLRLIYYSQIVNDFQKGDIAEGYSVSREKKESFPLTVTSAQKNPTAFYLCASSMTPPYGYTFGSGTRLTVV.

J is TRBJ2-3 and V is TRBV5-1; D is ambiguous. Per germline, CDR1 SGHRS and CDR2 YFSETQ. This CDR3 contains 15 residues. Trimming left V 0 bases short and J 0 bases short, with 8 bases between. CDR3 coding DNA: TGCGCCAGCAGCTTGGTGGCGGCAAGCACAGATACGCAGTATTTT. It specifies CASSLVAASTDTQYF.

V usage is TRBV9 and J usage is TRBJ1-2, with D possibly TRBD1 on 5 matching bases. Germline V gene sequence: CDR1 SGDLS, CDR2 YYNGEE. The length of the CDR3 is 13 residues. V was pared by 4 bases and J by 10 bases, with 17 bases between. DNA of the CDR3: TGTGCCAGCAGCCCCCTGGGTCGGGGGTCCTACACCTTC. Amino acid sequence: CASSPLGRGSYTF.

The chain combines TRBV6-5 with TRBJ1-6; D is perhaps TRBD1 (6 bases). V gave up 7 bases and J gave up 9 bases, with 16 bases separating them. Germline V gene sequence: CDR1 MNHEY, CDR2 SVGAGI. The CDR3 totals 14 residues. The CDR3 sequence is CASTRLQGTSPLHF. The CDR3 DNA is TGTGCCAGCACTCGGCTGCAGGGGACTTCACCCCTCCACTTT.

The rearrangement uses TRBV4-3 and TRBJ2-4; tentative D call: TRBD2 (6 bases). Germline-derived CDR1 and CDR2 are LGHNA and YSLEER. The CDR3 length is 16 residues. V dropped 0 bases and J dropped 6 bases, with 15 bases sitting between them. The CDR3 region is CASSQESGTPRNIQYF. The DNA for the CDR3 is TGCGCCAGCAGCCAAGAGTCCGGGACTCCGAGAAACATTCAGTACTTC.

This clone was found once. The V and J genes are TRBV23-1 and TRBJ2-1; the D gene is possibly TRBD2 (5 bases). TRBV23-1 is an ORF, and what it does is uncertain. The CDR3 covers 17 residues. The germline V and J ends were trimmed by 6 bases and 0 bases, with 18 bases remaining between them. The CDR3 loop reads CASSPPREGSSYNEQFF. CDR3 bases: TGCGCCAGCAGCCCCCCTCGGGAAGGCAGCTCCTACAATGAGCAGTTCTTC.

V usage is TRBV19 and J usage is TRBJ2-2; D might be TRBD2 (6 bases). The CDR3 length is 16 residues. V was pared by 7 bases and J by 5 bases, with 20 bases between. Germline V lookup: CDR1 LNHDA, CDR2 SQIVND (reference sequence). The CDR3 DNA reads TGTGCCAGTATCCCCGGGGGACTCATAGGGACCGGGGAGCTGTTTTTT. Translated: CASIPGGLIGTGELFF.

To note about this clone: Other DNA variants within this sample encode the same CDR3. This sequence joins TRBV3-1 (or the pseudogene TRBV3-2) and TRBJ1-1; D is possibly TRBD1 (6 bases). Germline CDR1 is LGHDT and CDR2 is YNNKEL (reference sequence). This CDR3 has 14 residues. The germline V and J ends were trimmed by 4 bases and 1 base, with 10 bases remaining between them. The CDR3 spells CASSRGTPNTEAFF. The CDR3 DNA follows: TGTGCCAGCAGCCGGGGGACACCGAACACTGAAGCTTTCTTT.

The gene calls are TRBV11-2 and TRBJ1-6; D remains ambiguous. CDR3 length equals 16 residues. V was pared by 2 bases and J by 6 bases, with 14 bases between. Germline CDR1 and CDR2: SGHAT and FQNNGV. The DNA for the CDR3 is TGTGCCAGCAGCTTATTGGGCCCAGCTGGTAATTCACCCCTCCACTTT. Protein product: CASSLLGPAGNSPLHF.

For the CDR3, the DNA is TGTGCCAGCAGCTTACGGGGGGGCCCGGCCCGTCTGGAGACCCAGTACTTC. Amino acids: CASSLRGGPARLETQYF. V and J are TRBV7-2 and TRBJ2-5; 8 bases map to TRBD2. With 2 bases clipped from V and 5 bases from J, the junction kept 13 bases outside the gene matches. The CDR3 loop spans 17 amino acids. CDR1 and CDR2 from the germline V gene are SGHTA and FQGNSA.

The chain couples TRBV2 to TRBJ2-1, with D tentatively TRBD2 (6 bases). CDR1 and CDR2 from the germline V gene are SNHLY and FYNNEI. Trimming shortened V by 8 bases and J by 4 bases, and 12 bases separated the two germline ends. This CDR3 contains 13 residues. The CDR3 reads CASRGFDYNEQFF. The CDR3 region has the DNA TGTGCCAGCCGGGGGTTTGATTACAATGAGCAGTTCTTC.

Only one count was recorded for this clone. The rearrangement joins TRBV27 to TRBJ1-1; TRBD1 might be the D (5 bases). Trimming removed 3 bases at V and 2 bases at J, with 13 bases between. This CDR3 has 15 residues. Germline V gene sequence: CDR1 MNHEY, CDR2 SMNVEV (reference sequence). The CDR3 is CASSFTTGGNTEAFF. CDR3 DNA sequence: TGTGCCAGCAGTTTTACTACCGGGGGTAACACTGAAGCTTTCTTT.

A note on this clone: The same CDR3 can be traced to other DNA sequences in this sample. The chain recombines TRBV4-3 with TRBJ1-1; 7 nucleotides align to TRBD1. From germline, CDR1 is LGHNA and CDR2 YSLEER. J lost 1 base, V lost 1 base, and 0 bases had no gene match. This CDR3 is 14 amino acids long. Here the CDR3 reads CASSQGQGNTEAFF. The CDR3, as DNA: TGCGCCAGCAGCCAAGGACAGGGGAACACTGAAGCTTTCTTT.

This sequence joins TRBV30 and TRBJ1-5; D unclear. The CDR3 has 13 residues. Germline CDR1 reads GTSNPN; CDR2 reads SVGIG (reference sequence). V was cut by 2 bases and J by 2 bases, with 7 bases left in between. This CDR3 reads CAWSSQGNQPQHF. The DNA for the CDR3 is TGTGCCTGGAGTTCCCAGGGCAATCAGCCCCAGCATTTT.

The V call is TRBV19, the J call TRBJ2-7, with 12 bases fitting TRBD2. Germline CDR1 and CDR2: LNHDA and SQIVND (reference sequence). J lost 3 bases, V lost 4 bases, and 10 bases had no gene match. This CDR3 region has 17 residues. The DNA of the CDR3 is TGTGCCAGTAGTACTTCGGGACTAGCGGGCCCTTACTACGAGCAGTACTTC. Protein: CASSTSGLAGPYYEQYF.

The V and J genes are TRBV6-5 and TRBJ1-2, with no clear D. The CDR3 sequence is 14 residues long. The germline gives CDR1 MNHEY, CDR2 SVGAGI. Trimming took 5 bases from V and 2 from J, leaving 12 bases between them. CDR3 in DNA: TGTGCCAGCAGTCTACAGTTCCCCAACTATGGCTACACCTTC. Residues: CASSLQFPNYGYTF.

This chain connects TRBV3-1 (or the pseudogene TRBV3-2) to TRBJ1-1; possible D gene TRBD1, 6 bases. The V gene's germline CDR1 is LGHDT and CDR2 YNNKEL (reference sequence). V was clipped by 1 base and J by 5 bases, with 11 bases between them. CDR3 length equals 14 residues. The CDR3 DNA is TGTGCCAGCAGCCAAGGGGGGGGCTGGACTGAAGCTTTCTTT. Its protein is CASSQGGGWTEAFF.

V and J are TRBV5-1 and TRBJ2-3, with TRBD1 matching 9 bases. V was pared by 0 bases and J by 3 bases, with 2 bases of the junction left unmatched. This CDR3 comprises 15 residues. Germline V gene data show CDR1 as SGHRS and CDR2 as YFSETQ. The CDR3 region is CASSLEDRGTDTQYF. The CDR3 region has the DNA TGCGCCAGCAGCTTGGAGGACAGGGGAACAGATACGCAGTATTTT.

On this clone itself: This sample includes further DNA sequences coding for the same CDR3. In DNA form, the CDR3 reads TGTGCCAGCAGCCAGGACAGGGACACTGAAGCTTTCTTT. As protein: CASSQDRDTEAFF. J is TRBJ1-1 and V is TRBV14, with 8 bases aligning to TRBD1. Germline values: CDR1 SGHDN, CDR2 FVKESK. The CDR3 is 13 residues long. Trimming at V came to 3 bases and at J to 3 bases, leaving 0 bases not matched to a gene. Filled out from reference TRBV14 and TRBJ1-1, the complete variable domain reads EAGVTQFPSHSVIEKGQTVTLRCDPISGHDNLYWYRRVMGKEIKFLLHFVKESKQDESGMPNNRFLAERTGGTYSTLKVQPAELEDSGVYFCASSQDRDTEAFFGQGTRLTVV.

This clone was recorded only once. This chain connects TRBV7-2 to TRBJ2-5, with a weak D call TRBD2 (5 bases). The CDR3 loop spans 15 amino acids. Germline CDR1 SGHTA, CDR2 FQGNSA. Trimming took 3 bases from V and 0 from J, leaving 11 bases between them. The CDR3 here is CASSLDSADQETQYF. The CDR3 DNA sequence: TGTGCCAGCAGCTTGGATTCAGCGGACCAAGAGACCCAGTACTTC.

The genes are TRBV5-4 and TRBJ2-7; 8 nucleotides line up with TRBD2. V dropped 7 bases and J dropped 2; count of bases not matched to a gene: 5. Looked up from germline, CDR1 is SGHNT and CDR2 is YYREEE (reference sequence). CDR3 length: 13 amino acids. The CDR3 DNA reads TGTGCCAGCCAGTCGCGGGGGGCCTACGAGCAGTACTTC. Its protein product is CASQSRGAYEQYF.

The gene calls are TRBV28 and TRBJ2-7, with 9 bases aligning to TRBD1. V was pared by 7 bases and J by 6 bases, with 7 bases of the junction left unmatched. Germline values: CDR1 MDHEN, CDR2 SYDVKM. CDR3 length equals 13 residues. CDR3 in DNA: TGTGCCAGCACCCCTGGACAGGGGCTCGAGCAGTACTTC. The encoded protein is CASTPGQGLEQYF. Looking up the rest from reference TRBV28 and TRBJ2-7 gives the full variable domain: DVKVTQSSRYLVKRTGEKVFLECVQDMDHENMFWYRQDPGLGLRLIYFSYDVKMKEKGDIPEGYSVSREKKERFSLILESASTNQTSMYLCASTPGQGLEQYFGPGTRLTVT.

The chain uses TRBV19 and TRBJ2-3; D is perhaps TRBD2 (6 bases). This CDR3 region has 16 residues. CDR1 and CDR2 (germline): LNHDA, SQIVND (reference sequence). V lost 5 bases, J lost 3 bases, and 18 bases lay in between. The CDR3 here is CASSPGQDYYTDTQYF. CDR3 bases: TGTGCCAGTAGTCCAGGGCAGGACTACTATACAGATACGCAGTATTTT. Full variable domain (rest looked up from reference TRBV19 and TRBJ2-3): DGGITQSPKYLFRKEGQNVTLSCEQNLNHDAMYWYRQDPGQGLRLIYYSQIVNDFQKGDIAEGYSVSREKKESFPLTVTSAQKNPTAFYLCASSPGQDYYTDTQYFGPGTRLTVL.

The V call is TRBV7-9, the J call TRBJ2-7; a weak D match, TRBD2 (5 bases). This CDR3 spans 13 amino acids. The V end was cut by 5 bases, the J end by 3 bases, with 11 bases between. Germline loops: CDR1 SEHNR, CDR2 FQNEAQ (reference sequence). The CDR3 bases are TGTGCCAGCAGCCGAGGGCCCGGCTACGAGCAGTACTTC. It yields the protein CASSRGPGYEQYF.

The CDR3 region is CASSSRQGGNAGELFF. CDR3 in DNA: TGTGCCAGCAGCTCCCGACAGGGGGGTAATGCCGGGGAGCTGTTTTTT. The genes are TRBV7-9 and TRBJ2-2, with 9 bases aligning to TRBD1. The CDR3 is 16 residues long. Germline V gene sequence: CDR1 SEHNR, CDR2 FQNEAQ (reference sequence). V shed 4 bases, J shed 6 bases, and the junction held 9 bases outside the gene matches.

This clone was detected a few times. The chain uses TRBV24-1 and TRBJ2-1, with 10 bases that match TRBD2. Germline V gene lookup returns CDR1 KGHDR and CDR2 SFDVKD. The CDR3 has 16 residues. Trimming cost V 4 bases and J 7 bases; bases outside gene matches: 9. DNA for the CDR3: TGTGCCACCAGTGACCCCGCGGCTAGCGGGAGTAATGAGCAGTTCTTC. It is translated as CATSDPAASGSNEQFF.

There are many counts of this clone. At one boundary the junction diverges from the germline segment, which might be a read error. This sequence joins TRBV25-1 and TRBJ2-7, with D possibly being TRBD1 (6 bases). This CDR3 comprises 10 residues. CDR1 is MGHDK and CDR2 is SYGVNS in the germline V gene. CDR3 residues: CASSAGTPFF. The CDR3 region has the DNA TGTGCCAGCAGTGCCGGGACACCCTTCTTC.

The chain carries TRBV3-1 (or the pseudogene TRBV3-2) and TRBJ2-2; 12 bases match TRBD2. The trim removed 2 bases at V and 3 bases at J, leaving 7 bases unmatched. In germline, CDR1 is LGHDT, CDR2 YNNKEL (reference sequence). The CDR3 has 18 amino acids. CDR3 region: CASSQTRTSGTYTGELFF. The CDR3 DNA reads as TGTGCCAGCAGCCAAACCAGGACTAGCGGGACTTACACCGGGGAGCTGTTTTTT.

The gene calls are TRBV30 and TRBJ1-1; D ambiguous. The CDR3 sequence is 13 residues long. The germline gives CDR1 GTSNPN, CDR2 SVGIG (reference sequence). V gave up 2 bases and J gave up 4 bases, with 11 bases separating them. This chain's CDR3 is CAWSSGSGTEAFF. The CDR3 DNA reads TGTGCCTGGAGTTCGGGTAGTGGCACTGAAGCTTTCTTT.

In DNA, the CDR3 is TGCGCCAGCAGCTTGAGGGACCCCGGGGGGTTCTCCTACAATGAGCAGTTCTTC. It specifies CASSLRDPGGFSYNEQFF. V is TRBV5-1 and J is TRBJ2-1; the match to TRBD2 covers 7 bases. V was clipped by 1 base and J by 0 bases; unmatched bases: 10. Per germline, CDR1 SGHRS and CDR2 YFSETQ. The CDR3 consists of 18 residues.